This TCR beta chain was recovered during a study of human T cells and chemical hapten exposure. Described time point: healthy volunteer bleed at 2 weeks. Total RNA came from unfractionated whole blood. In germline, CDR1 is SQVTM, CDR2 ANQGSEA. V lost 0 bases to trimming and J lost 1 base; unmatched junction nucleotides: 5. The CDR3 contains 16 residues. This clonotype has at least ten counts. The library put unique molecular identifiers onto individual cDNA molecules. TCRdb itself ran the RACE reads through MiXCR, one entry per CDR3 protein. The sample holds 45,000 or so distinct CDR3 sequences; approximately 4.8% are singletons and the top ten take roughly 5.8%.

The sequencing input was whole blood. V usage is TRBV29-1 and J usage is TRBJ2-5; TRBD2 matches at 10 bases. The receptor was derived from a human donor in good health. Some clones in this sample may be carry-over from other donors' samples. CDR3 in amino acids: CSVEDSASGGQETQYF. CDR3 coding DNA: TGCAGCGTTGAAGATAGTGCTAGCGGGGGCCAAGAGACCCAGTACTTC.